Below are 4 T cell receptor beta chains sequenced from a single sample in a study of control samples from healthy donors and cancer patients (dated by TCRdb to about 2020). Receptor amplification or capture employed the immunoSEQ multiplex PCR assay. TCRdb carries this immuneACCESS record with in-frame sequences only. Its versions omit some clonotypes, under half of them owing to an unresolved V gene in the studies checked, with the rest unexplained. The sample table lists about 100,000 clones, under 95% of them with a count of one. About 2.5% of the sample is held by the ten biggest clonotypes. The sample comprised blood. The receptor set was obtained from a woman younger than 30 in good health.

This clone was observed once. The V and J genes are TRBV7-8 and TRBJ2-3; the D gene is possibly TRBD2 (6 bases). Deletions cut 1 base from V and 2 bases from J, with 13 bases between. Germline CDR1 reads SGHVS; CDR2 reads FQNEAQ. The CDR3 contains 16 residues. In DNA form, the CDR3 reads TGTGCCAGCAGCTTAGTGGAGGGACTTATCACAGATACGCAGTATTTT. Translation gives CASSLVEGLITDTQYF.

The chain couples TRBV27 to TRBJ1-2; unclear D gene. This CDR3 region has 15 residues. Germline-derived CDR1 and CDR2 are MNHEY and SMNVEV (reference sequence). Trimming removed 5 bases from V and 5 bases from J, with 18 bases in between. The CDR3 DNA follows: TGTGCCAGCAGTCGTCGGGCAGTGCTTGGGTATGGCTACACCTTC. The encoded protein is CASSRRAVLGYGYTF.

The genes are TRBV29-1 and TRBJ2-5; no clear D gene. Germline V CDR1 and CDR2: SQVTM, ANQGSEA. V was cut by 0 bases and J by 4 bases, with 9 bases left in between. The CDR3 runs 13 residues. The CDR3 nucleotides read TGCAGCGTTGAAGAGGTCGCAGGAGAGACCCAGTACTTC. This sequence encodes CSVEEVAGETQYF.

The CDR3 sequence is CASSWGGGMNTEAFF. The DNA of the CDR3 is TGTGCCAGCAGCTGGGGCGGCGGAATGAACACTGAAGCTTTCTTT. The rearrangement joins TRBV9 to TRBJ1-1, with D possibly TRBD1 on 5 matching bases. This CDR3 has 15 amino acids. V lost 4 bases to trimming and J lost 0 bases, with 13 bases between them. The germline V gene encodes CDR1 SGDLS and CDR2 YYNGEE.